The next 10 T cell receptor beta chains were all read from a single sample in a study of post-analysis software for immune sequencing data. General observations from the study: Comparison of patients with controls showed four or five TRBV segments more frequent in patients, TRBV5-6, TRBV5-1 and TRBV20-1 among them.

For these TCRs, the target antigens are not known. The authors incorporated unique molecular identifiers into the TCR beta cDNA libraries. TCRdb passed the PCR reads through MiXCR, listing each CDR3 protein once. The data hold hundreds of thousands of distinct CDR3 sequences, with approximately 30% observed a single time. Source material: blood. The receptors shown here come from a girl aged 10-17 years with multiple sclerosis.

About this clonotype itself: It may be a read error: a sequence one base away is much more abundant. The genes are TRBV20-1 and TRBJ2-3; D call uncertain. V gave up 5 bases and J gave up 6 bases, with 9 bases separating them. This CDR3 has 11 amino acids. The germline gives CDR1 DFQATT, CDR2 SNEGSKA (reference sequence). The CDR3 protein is CSAPFCDTQYF. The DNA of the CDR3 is TGCAGTGCTCCCTTTTGCGATACGCAGTATTTT.

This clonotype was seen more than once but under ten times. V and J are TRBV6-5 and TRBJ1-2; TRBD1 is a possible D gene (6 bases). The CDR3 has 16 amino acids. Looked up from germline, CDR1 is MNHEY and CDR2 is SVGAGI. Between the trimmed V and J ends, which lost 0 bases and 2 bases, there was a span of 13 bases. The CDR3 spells CASSYSERGLNYGYTF. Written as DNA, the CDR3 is TGTGCCAGCAGTTACTCGGAGCGGGGGCTGAACTATGGCTACACCTTC.

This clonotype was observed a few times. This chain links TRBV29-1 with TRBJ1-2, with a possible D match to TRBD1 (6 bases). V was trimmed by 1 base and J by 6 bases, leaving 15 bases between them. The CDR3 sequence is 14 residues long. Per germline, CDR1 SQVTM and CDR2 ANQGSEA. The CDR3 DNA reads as TGCAGCGTTGAAGGGTGGCGGGGGGCGCATGGCTACACCTTC. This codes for CSVEGWRGAHGYTF.

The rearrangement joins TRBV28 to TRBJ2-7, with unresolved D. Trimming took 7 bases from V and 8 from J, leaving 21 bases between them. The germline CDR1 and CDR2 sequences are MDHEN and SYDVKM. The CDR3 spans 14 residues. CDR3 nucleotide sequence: TGTGCCAGCATAGAATTGGACGGGCAAAGTAAGCAGTACTTC. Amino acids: CASIELDGQSKQYF.

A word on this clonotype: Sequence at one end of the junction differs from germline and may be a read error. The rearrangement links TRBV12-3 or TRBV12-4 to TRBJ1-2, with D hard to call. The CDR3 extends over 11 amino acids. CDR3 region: CAGRRNYGYTF. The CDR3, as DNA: TGTGCCGGCAGGCGGAACTATGGCTACACCTTC.

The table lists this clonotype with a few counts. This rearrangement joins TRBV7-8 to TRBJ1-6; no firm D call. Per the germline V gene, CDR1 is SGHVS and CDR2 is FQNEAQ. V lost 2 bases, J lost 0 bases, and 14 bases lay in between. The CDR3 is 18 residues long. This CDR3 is CASSLSGRTSSYNSPLHF. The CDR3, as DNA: TGTGCCAGCAGCTTAAGTGGCCGGACTAGCTCCTATAATTCACCCCTCCACTTT.

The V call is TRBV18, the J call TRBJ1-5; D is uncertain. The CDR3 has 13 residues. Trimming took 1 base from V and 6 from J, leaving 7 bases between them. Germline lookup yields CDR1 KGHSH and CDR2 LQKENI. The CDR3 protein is CASSPQSSQPQHF. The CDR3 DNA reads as TGTGCCAGCTCACCACAAAGTAGTCAGCCCCAGCATTTT.

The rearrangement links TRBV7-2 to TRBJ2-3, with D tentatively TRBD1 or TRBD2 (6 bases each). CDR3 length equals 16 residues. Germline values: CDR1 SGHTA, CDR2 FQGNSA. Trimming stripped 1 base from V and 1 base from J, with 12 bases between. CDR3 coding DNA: TGTGCCAGCAGCTTAGTTTGGGGGGCCGGCACAGATACGCAGTATTTT. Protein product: CASSLVWGAGTDTQYF. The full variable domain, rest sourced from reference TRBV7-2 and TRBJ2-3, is GAGVSQSPSNKVTEKGKDVELRCDPISGHTALYWYRQSLGQGLEFLIYFQGNSAPDKSGLPSDRFSAERTGGSVSTLTIQRTQQEDSAVYLCASSLVWGAGTDTQYFGPGTRLTVL.

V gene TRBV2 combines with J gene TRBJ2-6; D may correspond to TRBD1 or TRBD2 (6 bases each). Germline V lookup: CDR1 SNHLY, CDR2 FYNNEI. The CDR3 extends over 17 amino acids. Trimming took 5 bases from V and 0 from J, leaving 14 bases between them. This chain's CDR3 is CASSPDGGGSGANVLTF. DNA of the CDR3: TGTGCCAGCAGTCCAGACGGGGGCGGCTCTGGGGCCAACGTCCTGACTTTC.

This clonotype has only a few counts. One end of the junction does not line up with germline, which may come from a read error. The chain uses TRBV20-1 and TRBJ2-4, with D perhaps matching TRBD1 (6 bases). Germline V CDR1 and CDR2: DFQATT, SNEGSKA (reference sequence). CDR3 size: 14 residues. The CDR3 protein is CSAREGLARDILYF. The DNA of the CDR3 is TGCAGTGCTAGAGAGGGCCTAGCTCGGGACATTCTGTACTTC.